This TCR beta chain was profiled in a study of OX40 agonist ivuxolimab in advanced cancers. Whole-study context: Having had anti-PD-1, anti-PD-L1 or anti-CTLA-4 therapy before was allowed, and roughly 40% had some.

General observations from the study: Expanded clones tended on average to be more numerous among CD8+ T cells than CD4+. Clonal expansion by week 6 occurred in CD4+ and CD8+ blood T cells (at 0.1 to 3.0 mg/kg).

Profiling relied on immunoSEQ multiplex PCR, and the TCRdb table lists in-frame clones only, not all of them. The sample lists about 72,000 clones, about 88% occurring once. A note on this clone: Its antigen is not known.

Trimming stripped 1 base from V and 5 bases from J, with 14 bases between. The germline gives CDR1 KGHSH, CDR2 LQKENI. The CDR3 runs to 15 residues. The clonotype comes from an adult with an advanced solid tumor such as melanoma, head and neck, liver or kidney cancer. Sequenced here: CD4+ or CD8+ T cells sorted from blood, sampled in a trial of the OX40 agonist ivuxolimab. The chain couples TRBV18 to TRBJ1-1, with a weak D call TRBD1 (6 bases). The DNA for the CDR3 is TGTGCCAGCTCACCACAACAGGGCGGGGGGACTGAAGCTTTCTTT. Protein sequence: CASSPQQGGGTEAFF.